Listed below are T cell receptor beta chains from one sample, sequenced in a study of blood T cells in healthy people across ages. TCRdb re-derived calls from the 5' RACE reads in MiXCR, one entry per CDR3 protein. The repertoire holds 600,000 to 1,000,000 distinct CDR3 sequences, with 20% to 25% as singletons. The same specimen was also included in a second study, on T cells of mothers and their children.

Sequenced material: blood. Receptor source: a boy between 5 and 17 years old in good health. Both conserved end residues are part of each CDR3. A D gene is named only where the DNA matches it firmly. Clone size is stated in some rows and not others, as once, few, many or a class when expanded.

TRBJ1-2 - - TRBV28 TGTGCCAGCAGTTTACTATCCAGACAGGCCGGCTACACCTTC CASSLLSRQAGYTF
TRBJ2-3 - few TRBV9 TGTGCCAGCAGCGTAGGTTGGGTGGGCACAGATACGCAGTATTTT CASSVGWVGTDTQYF
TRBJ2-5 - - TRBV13 TGTGCCAGCAGCTCGTTCCTAAGGGACGGGACTCAAGAGACCCAGTACTTC CASSSFLRDGTQETQYF
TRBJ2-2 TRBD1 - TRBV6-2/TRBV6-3 TGTGCCAGCAGCCCCGGGACAGGAGGTTGGGAGCTGTTTTTT CASSPGTGGWELFF
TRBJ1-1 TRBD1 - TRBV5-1 TGCGCCAGCAGCCCTTCGGGACAGGGAACTGAAGCTTTCTTT CASSPSGQGTEAFF
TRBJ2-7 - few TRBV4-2 TGTGCCAGCAGCCAAGATCCCGGAACAACCCCATCCCACGAGCAGTACTTC CASSQDPGTTPSHEQYF
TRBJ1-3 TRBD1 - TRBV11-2 TGTGCCAGCAGCTTACCCCAGGGGACAGGGTTTATAGTACCCTCTGGAAACACCATATATTTT CASSLPQGTGFIVPSGNTIYF
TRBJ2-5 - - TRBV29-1 TGCAGCGTGGCTTGGGTAGCGTGTACTCAAGAGACCCAGTACTTC CSVAWVACTQETQYF
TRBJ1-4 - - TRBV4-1 TGCGCCAGCGGTCCGACAGGCCTAAATGAAAAACTGTTTTTT CASGPTGLNEKLFF
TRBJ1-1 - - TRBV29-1 TGCAGCGTCGACGGTCAGGGAGGGACTGAAGCTTTCTTT CSVDGQGGTEAFF
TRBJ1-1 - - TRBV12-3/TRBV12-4 TGTGCCAGCAGTTTTGGGCGGGGCCCTTCTTTCTTT CASSFGRGPSFF
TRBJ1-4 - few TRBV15 TGTGCCACCAGGACGGACAGAGACCTTCGATATCTGGCAACTAATGAAAAACTGTTTTTT CATRTDRDLRYLATNEKLFF
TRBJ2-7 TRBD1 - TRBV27 TGTGCCAGCAGTTGGGACAGCTTCTACGAGCAGTACTTC CASSWDSFYEQYF
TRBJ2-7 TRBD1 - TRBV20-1 TGCAGTGCTAGAGATCTGACAGGGTCCCCCTACGAGCAGTACTTC CSARDLTGSPYEQYF
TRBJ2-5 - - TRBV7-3 TGTGTCAGCAGCTTAAGGGGATTTGAGACCCAGTACTTC CVSSLRGFETQYF
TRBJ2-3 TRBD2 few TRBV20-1 TGCAGTGCTAGCGGGGGGGGCCCAGATACGCAGTATTTT CSASGGGPDTQYF
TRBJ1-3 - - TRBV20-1 TGCAGTGCTAGAGACCCAGGACGCAGTGCCACGGTTAACACCATATATTTT CSARDPGRSATVNTIYF
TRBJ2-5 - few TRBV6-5 TGTGCCGTCCGGCCGGAGGGTACGGAGACCCAGTACTTC CAVRPEGTETQYF
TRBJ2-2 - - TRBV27 TGTGCCAGCAGTTCCGGATTTAACACCGGGGAGCTGTTTTTT CASSSGFNTGELFF
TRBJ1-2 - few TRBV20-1 TGCAGTGCCCCCTTTTTTTTGGAACTCCGTAACTATGGCTACACCTTC CSAPFFLELRNYGYTF
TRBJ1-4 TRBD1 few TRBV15 TGTGCCACCAGCGCCGGGACAGGGCCGGAAAAACTGTTTTTT CATSAGTGPEKLFF
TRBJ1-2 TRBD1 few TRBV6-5 TGTGCCAGCAGTTACGCGCCTGACAGGGTATCGGGCTACACCTTC CASSYAPDRVSGYTF
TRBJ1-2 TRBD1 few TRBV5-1 TGCGCCAGCAGCTCGGGACAGAACTATGGCTACACCTTC CASSSGQNYGYTF
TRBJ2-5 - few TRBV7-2 TGTGCCAGCAGCCCCCAGCGGGTGCAAGAGACCCAGTACTTC CASSPQRVQETQYF
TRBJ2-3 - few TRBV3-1 TGTGCCAGCAGCATTGAGGGGAGAGGATCGCAGTATTTT CASSIEGRGSQYF